The present T cell receptor beta chain was sequenced within a study of CD8 T cells in ankylosing spondylitis. TCRdb reprocessed the 5' RACE reads with MiXCR, giving one entry per CDR3 protein. Seen here are fewer than 200,000 distinct CDR3 sequences, about a sixth observed once, and the top ten hold roughly 8%. Between the trimmed V and J ends, which lost 0 bases and 0 bases, there was a span of 4 bases. CDR1 is SGDLS and CDR2 is YYNGEE in the germline V gene. This CDR3 spans 15 amino acids. This clonotype turned up a few times. This sequence joins TRBV9 and TRBJ1-6; D is undetermined. This receptor was identified in a male donor with ankylosing spondylitis or in good health (not recorded which). The source material was blood, either unsorted or a sorted T cell fraction (not recorded which). CDR3 coding DNA: TGTGCCAGCAGCGTAGGTAGCTCCTATAATTCACCCCTCCACTTT. It is translated as CASSVGSSYNSPLHF.